These 26 T cell receptor beta chains were sequenced from one sample in a study of graft-versus-host responses after intestinal transplantation. Their recognized antigens are unknown. Profiled with immunoSEQ multiplex PCR; TCRdb holds only in-frame clones, not every one. The data hold over 40,000 clones, with approximately 88% observed a single time. The sample in question was unstimulated CD4+ T cells sorted from spleen or lymph node cells, obtained before transplant. These TCRs come from a human donor who was the organ donor for an intestinal transplant.

CDR3 protein: CASSEGGSYEQYF. CDR3 DNA: TGTGCCAGCAGTGAGGGCGGCAGTTACGAGCAGTACTTC. The chain is built from TRBV25-1 and TRBJ2-7; D not certain. Germline V gene lookup returns CDR1 MGHDK and CDR2 SYGVNS. V gave up 3 bases and J gave up 4 bases, with 10 bases separating them. The CDR3 runs 13 residues.

This rearrangement joins TRBV30 to TRBJ1-1, with TRBD1 as a possible D gene (6 bases). Deletions cut 2 bases from V and 1 base from J, with 11 bases between. Germline CDR1 GTSNPN, CDR2 SVGIG (reference sequence). The CDR3 runs to 14 residues. This chain's CDR3 is CAWSPGGPNTEAFF. Here the CDR3 DNA reads TGTGCCTGGAGTCCGGGGGGCCCGAACACTGAAGCTTTCTTT.

The V gene is TRBV27, the J gene TRBJ2-1; 10 bases agree with TRBD2. The CDR3 has 19 amino acids. V trimming: 6 bases; J trimming: 9 bases; junction bases outside the gene matches: 23. The germline CDR1 and CDR2 sequences are MNHEY and SMNVEV (reference sequence). The CDR3 DNA reads TGTGCCAGCAGCACAACCTACATTAAAAAGCGGGAGGGCCCAGGTGAGCAGTTCTTC. This gives the protein CASSTTYIKKREGPGEQFF.

V usage is TRBV18 and J usage is TRBJ2-5, with 11 positions matching TRBD2. The DNA end is more similar to TRBJ2-7, so the J call may be wrong. The germline CDR1 and CDR2 sequences are KGHSH and LQKENI. This CDR3 spans 17 amino acids. The CDR3 sequence is CASSQLSTSGSDNEQYF. CDR3 DNA sequence: TGTGCCAGCTCACAACTCTCTACTAGCGGGAGTGACAACGAGCAGTACTTC.

The chain combines TRBV19 with TRBJ2-5, with D possibly matching TRBD2 (6 bases). Per germline, CDR1 LNHDA and CDR2 SQIVND (reference sequence). V dropped 2 bases and J dropped 7 bases, with 14 bases sitting between them. The CDR3 runs 14 residues. In nucleotides, the CDR3 is TGTGCCAGTAGTATACCTAGCGTACCGGGGACCCAGTACTTC. Protein sequence: CASSIPSVPGTQYF.

The chain carries TRBV19 and TRBJ1-1, with TRBD1 matching over 9 bases. Germline CDR1 is LNHDA and CDR2 is SQIVND (reference sequence). V lost 3 bases to trimming and J lost 5 bases; unmatched junction nucleotides: 7. This CDR3 comprises 15 residues. Here the CDR3 reads CASSIGDRVRTEAFF. The CDR3 DNA follows: TGTGCCAGTAGTATTGGGGACAGGGTCAGAACTGAAGCTTTCTTT.

This clone was observed a handful of times. J is TRBJ1-4 and V is TRBV6-6, with D possibly being TRBD1 (5 bases). Germline-derived CDR1 and CDR2 are MNHNY and SVGAGI (reference sequence). The CDR3 spans 12 residues. V lost 4 bases to trimming and J lost 8 bases, with 8 bases between them. The CDR3 here is CASSSQGEKLFF. CDR3 nucleotide sequence: TGTGCCAGCAGTTCCCAGGGCGAAAAACTGTTTTTT.

V and J are TRBV6-4 and TRBJ1-1; D is uncertain. The V gene's germline CDR1 is MRHNA and CDR2 SNTAGT. Trimming left V 2 bases short and J 5 bases short, with 9 bases between. The CDR3 has 13 residues. The DNA for the CDR3 is TGTGCCAGCAGTGACAGGGCGGAAACTGAAGCTTTCTTT. Translating it yields CASSDRAETEAFF.

V usage is TRBV6-5 and J usage is TRBJ2-5, with a tentative D call TRBD2 (6 bases). The CDR3 covers 12 residues. CDR1 and CDR2 (germline): MNHEY, SVGAGI. The ends were cut back, 1 base at V and 7 bases at J, with 7 bases in the middle. CDR3 nucleotides: TGTGCCAGCAGTTACTTCGGGGGGACCCAGTACTTC. Amino acid sequence: CASSYFGGTQYF.

CDR3 loop: CAIKPSTGGSGEQYF. CDR3 nucleotides: TGTGCCATCAAGCCTTCGACAGGGGGTTCGGGTGAGCAGTACTTC. The V gene is TRBV10-3, the J gene TRBJ2-5; TRBD1 aligns across 9 bases. J was trimmed by 11 bases and V by 7 bases; bases with no gene match: 17. This CDR3 spans 15 amino acids. CDR1 ENHRY and CDR2 SYGVKD come from the germline V gene.

As DNA, the CDR3 is TGTGCCAGCAGCTCCGACCTTAATCAGCCCCAGCATTTT. Protein product: CASSSDLNQPQHF. The chain uses TRBV11-2 and TRBJ1-5; D remains ambiguous. The CDR3 extends over 13 amino acids. Germline CDR1 reads SGHAT; CDR2 reads FQNNGV. Trimming stripped 4 bases from V and 4 bases from J, with 8 bases between.

This chain uses TRBV4-1 with TRBJ1-1; D remains unclear. Germline CDR1 reads MGHRA; CDR2 reads YSYEKL. Trimming shortened V by 3 bases and J by 1 base, and 15 bases separated the two germline ends. The CDR3 contains 16 residues. CDR3 protein: CASSQLLPSGNTEAFF. CDR3 nucleotide sequence: TGCGCCAGCAGCCAGTTACTGCCCTCGGGGAACACTGAAGCTTTCTTT.

To note about this clone: The same CDR3 can be traced to other DNA sequences in this sample. The chain links TRBV5-4 to TRBJ2-5; 7 bases are a match to TRBD1. Losses at the gene ends were 4 bases for V and 2 bases for J; bases not matched to a gene: 5. In germline, CDR1 is SGHNT, CDR2 YYREEE (reference sequence). The CDR3 contains 14 residues. The CDR3 spells CASSPWTGQETQYF. The CDR3 DNA reads as TGTGCCAGCAGCCCCTGGACAGGTCAAGAGACCCAGTACTTC.

The rearrangement uses TRBV5-6 and TRBJ2-5; the D is unclear. The better agreement between TRBJ2-7 and the DNA end casts doubt on the J call. The CDR3 is made up of 11 amino acids. Germline CDR1 is SGHDT and CDR2 is YYEEEE. CDR3 bases: TGTGCCAGCAGCTTGGGGCGCGAGCAGTACTTC. This codes for CASSLGREQYF.

The chain is built from TRBV11-3 and TRBJ1-6, with D possibly matching TRBD1 (5 bases). Per the germline V gene, CDR1 is SGHNT and CDR2 is YENEEA. This CDR3 contains 13 residues. V dropped 2 bases and J dropped 11 bases, with 10 bases sitting between them. The CDR3 DNA sequence: TGTGCCAGCAGCTTAAGCAGGGAAACACCCCTCCACTTT. Protein: CASSLSRETPLHF.

The chain joins TRBV7-2 to TRBJ1-1; D unresolved. Per germline, CDR1 SGHTA and CDR2 FQGNSA. Trimming pared 5 bases from V and 7 bases from J, leaving 14 bases between. There are 13 residues in the CDR3. The CDR3 here is CASSRGLEVEAFF. CDR3 nucleotide sequence: TGTGCCAGCAGCCGCGGTTTAGAGGTTGAAGCTTTCTTT.

This chain connects TRBV25-1 to TRBJ1-2; D uncertain. Germline-derived CDR1 and CDR2 are MGHDK and SYGVNS. The CDR3 covers 14 residues. V dropped 6 bases and J dropped 3 bases, with 14 bases sitting between them. The CDR3 region is CASRKAGIDYGYTF. DNA for the CDR3: TGTGCCAGCAGGAAGGCTGGCATAGACTATGGCTACACCTTC.

This clone was detected a few times. This chain links TRBV19 with TRBJ1-2; the D gene is possibly TRBD1 (5 bases). The CDR3 length is 14 residues. CDR1 is LNHDA and CDR2 is SQIVND in the germline V gene (reference sequence). The V and J ends lost 3 bases and 3 bases respectively, with 11 bases between them. The CDR3 nucleotides read TGTGCCAGTAGTATTGCGGGGGGACACTATGGCTACACCTTC. It encodes CASSIAGGHYGYTF.

The chain couples TRBV4-2 to TRBJ1-1; D uncertain. Per the germline V gene, CDR1 is LGHNA and CDR2 is YNFKEQ. This CDR3 contains 13 residues. Trimming left V 1 base short and J 1 base short, with 4 bases between. The DNA of the CDR3 is TGTGCCAGCAGCCAAGGGGGGAACACTGAAGCTTTCTTT. Its translation: CASSQGGNTEAFF.

V usage is TRBV27 and J usage is TRBJ2-1; 9 bases fit TRBD1. The V gene end was trimmed by 6 bases and the J gene end by 6 bases; junction bases not matched to a gene: 0. Germline V gene data show CDR1 as MNHEY and CDR2 as SMNVEV (reference sequence). CDR3 size: 12 residues. Here the CDR3 DNA reads TGTGCCAGCAGGACAGGGGGCAATGAGCAGTTCTTC. Translated, it gives CASRTGGNEQFF.

The rearrangement links TRBV5-5 to TRBJ1-3; a possible D gene is TRBD1 (6 bases). Trimming removed 4 bases from V and 0 bases from J, with 14 bases in between. The CDR3 covers 16 residues. CDR1 and CDR2 (germline): SGHKS, YYEKEE (reference sequence). DNA for the CDR3: TGTGCCAGCAGCCGTCTTATACAGGGCTCTGGAAACACCATATATTTT. This codes for CASSRLIQGSGNTIYF.

This chain connects TRBV6-1 to TRBJ1-2; D ambiguous. Germline V CDR1 and CDR2: MNHNS, SASEGT. The ends were cut back, 3 bases at V and 5 bases at J, with 10 bases in the middle. The CDR3 consists of 13 residues. The CDR3 sequence: CASSDTAVYGYTF. The CDR3 nucleotides are TGTGCCAGCAGTGATACAGCAGTATATGGCTACACCTTC.

The chain has TRBV18 and TRBJ2-1, with TRBD1 identical over 10 bases. The CDR3 runs 16 residues. The V gene end was trimmed by 3 bases and the J gene end by 6 bases; junction bases not matched to a gene: 8. Germline V gene lookup returns CDR1 KGHSH and CDR2 LQKENI. Here the CDR3 reads CASSPQPGQGSNEQFF. The CDR3 nucleotides are TGTGCCAGCTCACCCCAACCGGGACAGGGGAGCAATGAGCAGTTCTTC.

The chain has TRBV7-9 and TRBJ1-1, with TRBD1 identical over 10 bases. This CDR3 region has 16 residues. The germline V gene encodes CDR1 SEHNR and CDR2 FQNEAQ (reference sequence). Trimming took 3 bases from V and 0 from J; bases not matched to a gene: 4. The CDR3 sequence: CASSLGQGLLNTEAFF. The CDR3 nucleotides are TGTGCCAGCAGCTTGGGACAGGGGCTATTGAACACTGAAGCTTTCTTT.

This sequence joins TRBV5-1 and TRBJ1-2; possible D gene TRBD1, 6 bases. The CDR3 totals 14 residues. CDR1 and CDR2 (germline): SGHRS, YFSETQ. The V and J ends lost 4 bases and 7 bases respectively, with 17 bases between them. In DNA form, the CDR3 reads TGCGCCAGCAGCCGAGACAGGCCTTTTAGTGGCTACACCTTC. Amino acid sequence: CASSRDRPFSGYTF.

This chain links TRBV6-5 with TRBJ1-2; D gene unclear. The germline gives CDR1 MNHEY, CDR2 SVGAGI. V was pared by 5 bases and J by 4 bases, with 14 bases between. CDR3 length: 14 amino acids. The chain's CDR3 is CASSVGLTGYGYTF. CDR3 nucleotide sequence: TGTGCCAGCAGTGTCGGCCTAACGGGCTATGGCTACACCTTC.